This T cell receptor beta chain was captured in a study of identical twins. This clonotype was counted only a few times. TCRdb passed the 5' RACE reads through MiXCR, listing each CDR3 protein once. This sample carries about 550,000 distinct CDR3 sequences, around 22% of them seen once, and the ten largest clones take around 0.5%. The CDR3 extends over 14 amino acids. V was clipped by 2 bases and J by 3 bases, with 10 bases between them. CDR1 is SGHTA, CDR2 FQGNSA, per germline. The same data also contributed to another study, on yellow fever vaccine responses in identical twins.

The TCR sequence derives from a woman under 30 in good health. Specimen: CD4+ T cells sorted from blood. The V gene is TRBV7-2, the J gene TRBJ2-5, with D tentatively TRBD2 (5 bases). In DNA form, the CDR3 reads TGTGCCAGCAGCTTATCTTTCGGGAAAGAGACCCAGTACTTC. It translates to CASSLSFGKETQYF.